Below are 25 T cell receptor beta chains sequenced from a single sample in a study of shared clonotypes between healthy human individuals. Here immunoSEQ multiplex PCR was the method, and the copy in TCRdb shows in-frame clones only, minus some. This sample yields 2 million to 2.5 million clones, of which approximately 93% are seen a single time; roughly 0.36% belongs to the top ten. Sequenced material: naive CD4+ T cells from PBMCs. Described subset: CD45RA+ positively selected. These receptor sequences come from a man aged 18 to 29 in good health. Some clones in this sample may be carry-over from other donors' samples.

The chain couples TRBV6-1 to TRBJ1-2, with unresolved D. The ends were cut back, 1 base at V and 14 bases at J, with 17 bases in the middle. CDR1 is MNHNS, CDR2 SASEGT, per germline. The CDR3 length is 13 residues. The CDR3 loop reads CASSEESGLRRTF. CDR3 DNA sequence: TGTGCCAGCAGTGAAGAGTCAGGCCTACGGAGGACCTTC.

The gene calls are TRBV7-3 and TRBJ2-1, with 12 bases identical to TRBD2. The CDR3 covers 15 residues. Germline V CDR1 and CDR2: SGHTA, FQGTGA. Germline trimming cut 5 bases from V and 4 bases from J; bases unmatched to any gene: 3. The CDR3 spells CASSASGRDYNEQFF. CDR3 nucleotides: TGTGCCAGCAGCGCTAGCGGGAGGGATTACAATGAGCAGTTCTTC.

This chain links TRBV9 with TRBJ2-7, with TRBD2 matching over 9 bases. This CDR3 comprises 14 residues. After removal of 3 bases from V and 7 bases from J, the junction contained 8 bases not matched to a gene. Germline V lookup: CDR1 SGDLS, CDR2 YYNGEE. CDR3 in DNA: TGTGCCAGCAGCGCCCTTAGCGGGAGTCGGGAGCAGTACTTC. This encodes CASSALSGSREQYF.

The rearrangement links TRBV18 to TRBJ1-1; no definite D call. V shed 1 base and J shed 1 base, with 10 bases lying between them. Germline CDR1 and CDR2: KGHSH and LQKENI. This CDR3 contains 15 residues. The CDR3 DNA reads TGTGCCAGCTCACCACAGGGATACGGGAACACTGAAGCTTTCTTT. Amino acids: CASSPQGYGNTEAFF.

J is TRBJ2-7 and V is TRBV6-5; D remains ambiguous. The germline V gene encodes CDR1 MNHEY and CDR2 SVGAGI. There are 13 residues in the CDR3. V was shortened by 7 bases and J by 2 bases, with 12 bases between the two germline ends. DNA of the CDR3: TGTGCCAGCACCCGACAACTCCCCTACGAGCAGTACTTC. This codes for CASTRQLPYEQYF.

CDR3 in amino acids: CASTHPGGHSPLHF. The CDR3 nucleotides read TGTGCCAGCACTCATCCGGGGGGCCATTCACCCCTCCACTTT. The chain links TRBV11-2 to TRBJ1-6; perhaps TRBD1 as D (6 bases). Germline V gene lookup returns CDR1 SGHAT and CDR2 FQNNGV. The CDR3 spans 14 residues. V lost 7 bases and J lost 8, with 15 bases in between.

This chain links TRBV28 with TRBJ2-7; D is possibly TRBD2 (6 bases). V lost 10 bases to trimming and J lost 9 bases, with 19 bases between them. This CDR3 contains 12 residues. The germline gives CDR1 MDHEN, CDR2 SYDVKM. CDR3 in amino acids: CATSGLLVGQYF. The CDR3 coding sequence is TGTGCCACCTCCGGACTACTAGTCGGGCAGTACTTC.

V and J are TRBV2 and TRBJ1-1; the D is unclear. Germline-derived CDR1 and CDR2 are SNHLY and FYNNEI. With 4 bases removed from V and 3 bases from J, the gap between germline ends came to 12 bases. This CDR3 is 14 amino acids long. The CDR3 DNA is TGTGCCAGCAGTGTCGACCCTAGCCACACTGAAGCTTTCTTT. Protein sequence: CASSVDPSHTEAFF.

This rearrangement joins TRBV11-2 to TRBJ2-7; 7 bases agree with TRBD1. This CDR3 region has 15 residues. V lost 1 base to trimming and J lost 2 bases; unmatched junction nucleotides: 5. Germline loops: CDR1 SGHAT, CDR2 FQNNGV. As DNA, the CDR3 is TGTGCCAGCAGCTTAGTGCAACAGGGGACCTACGAGCAGTACTTC. Protein product: CASSLVQQGTYEQYF.

The rearrangement uses TRBV30 and TRBJ1-1; D possibly corresponds to TRBD1 (6 bases). This CDR3 is 17 amino acids long. Germline CDR1 and CDR2: GTSNPN and SVGIG (reference sequence). Deletions cut 2 bases from V and 6 bases from J, with 25 bases between. CDR3 region: CAWSFVAGARKSAEAFF. CDR3 DNA sequence: TGTGCCTGGAGTTTTGTTGCAGGGGCGCGAAAATCGGCTGAAGCTTTCTTT.

V gene TRBV5-5 combines with J gene TRBJ2-7, with TRBD1 matching 8 bases. Germline-derived CDR1 and CDR2 are SGHKS and YYEKEE (reference sequence). The CDR3 has 15 amino acids. The ends lost 4 bases at V and 0 bases at J; junction bases unmatched: 6. Written as DNA, the CDR3 is TGTGCCAGCAGCGCGACAGGGGCTAGCTCCTACGAGCAGTACTTC. Translation: CASSATGASSYEQYF.

This chain links TRBV28 with TRBJ2-5; 13 nucleotides agree with TRBD2. Trimming took 8 bases from V and 5 from J; bases not matched to a gene: 2. CDR3 size: 13 residues. Germline assignment: CDR1 MDHEN and CDR2 SYDVKM. CDR3 region: CASLLAGGETQYF. CDR3 sequence (DNA): TGTGCCAGCCTACTAGCGGGAGGGGAGACCCAGTACTTC.

The chain combines TRBV6-6 with TRBJ2-1, with 9 bases aligning to TRBD2. J was trimmed by 10 bases and V by 2 bases; bases with no gene match: 9. Looked up from germline, CDR1 is MNHNY and CDR2 is SVGAGI (reference sequence). There are 15 residues in the CDR3. The CDR3 sequence is CASSYPGLARTEQFF. CDR3 DNA: TGTGCCAGCAGTTACCCGGGACTAGCTCGCACCGAGCAGTTCTTC.

The CDR3 here is CASSAGTGGRYEQYF. The CDR3 nucleotides read TGTGCCAGCTCAGCCGGGACAGGGGGCAGGTACGAGCAGTACTTC. The chain is built from TRBV18 and TRBJ2-7; 12 bases agree with TRBD1. J gave up 4 bases and V 5 bases, and 6 bases lay outside the gene matches. CDR1 and CDR2 (germline): KGHSH, LQKENI. CDR3 length equals 15 residues.

The V gene is TRBV11-3, the J gene TRBJ2-1; 14 bases match TRBD2. Trimming at V came to 5 bases and at J to 9 bases, leaving 3 bases not matched to a gene. The CDR3 runs 14 residues. Germline CDR1 and CDR2: SGHNT and YENEEA. Written as DNA, the CDR3 is TGTGCCAGCAGCGGACTAGCGGGAGGTGGTGAGCAGTTCTTC. Translating gives CASSGLAGGGEQFF.

The chain links TRBV14 to TRBJ1-1; 7 nucleotides agree with TRBD1. Germline lookup yields CDR1 SGHDN and CDR2 FVKESK. Trimming at V came to 4 bases and at J to 0 bases, leaving 2 bases not matched to a gene. The CDR3 totals 14 residues. DNA of the CDR3: TGTGCCAGCAGCCGGACAGGCGTGAACACTGAAGCTTTCTTT. The encoded protein is CASSRTGVNTEAFF.

The chain links TRBV4-3 to TRBJ2-1; D is undetermined. CDR3 length: 13 amino acids. CDR1 is LGHNA and CDR2 is YSLEER in the germline V gene. Trimming removed 0 bases at V and 7 bases at J, with 7 bases between. The DNA of the CDR3 is TGCGCCAGCAGCCAAGATTGGCGGAATGAGCAGTTCTTC. It encodes CASSQDWRNEQFF.

This chain uses TRBV6-1 with TRBJ2-7; D is ambiguous. The germline gives CDR1 MNHNS, CDR2 SASEGT. The CDR3 runs 15 residues. V lost 6 bases to trimming and J lost 2 bases, with 17 bases between them. The CDR3 reads CASSVSPGATYEQYF. The DNA of the CDR3 is TGTGCCAGCAGCGTCTCCCCGGGCGCTACCTACGAGCAGTACTTC.

The chain carries TRBV2 and TRBJ1-1, with no clear D. Trimming pared 4 bases from V and 6 bases from J, leaving 9 bases between. Germline-derived CDR1 and CDR2 are SNHLY and FYNNEI. The CDR3 consists of 12 residues. The CDR3 reads CASSVRFSEAFF. The CDR3 DNA sequence: TGTGCCAGCAGTGTTCGGTTCTCTGAAGCTTTCTTT. Complete variable domain (other parts from reference TRBV2 and TRBJ1-1): EPEVTQTPSHQVTQMGQEVILRCVPISNHLYFYWYRQILGQKVEFLVSFYNNEISEKSEIFDDQFSVERPDGSNFTLKIRSTKLEDSAMYFCASSVRFSEAFFGQGTRLTVV.

The chain recombines TRBV27 with TRBJ2-5; TRBD1 aligns across 7 bases. The germline V gene has CDR1 MNHEY and CDR2 SMNVEV (reference sequence). This CDR3 contains 14 residues. J gave up 5 bases and V 3 bases, and 6 bases lay outside the gene matches. The CDR3 sequence is CASSFRGYGETQYF. CDR3 nucleotide sequence: TGTGCCAGCAGTTTCAGGGGGTATGGTGAGACCCAGTACTTC.

V and J are TRBV11-2 and TRBJ2-1; 7 bases fit TRBD2. The V gene's germline CDR1 is SGHAT and CDR2 FQNNGV. The CDR3 sequence is 16 residues long. Germline trimming cut 1 base from V and 7 bases from J; bases unmatched to any gene: 10. CDR3 sequence reads: CASSLVRGGLENEQFF. CDR3 nucleotides: TGTGCCAGCAGCTTAGTTCGGGGAGGGCTCGAGAATGAGCAGTTCTTC.

J is TRBJ2-7 and V is TRBV5-1; D is perhaps TRBD1 (6 bases). Germline V gene sequence: CDR1 SGHRS, CDR2 YFSETQ. With 10 bases removed from V and 7 bases from J, the gap between germline ends came to 15 bases. The CDR3 extends over 11 amino acids. The CDR3 DNA reads as TGCGCCGCCCCCCGCAGGGGTGAGCAGTACTTC. Encoded protein: CAAPRRGEQYF.

The CDR3 sequence is CASSPLRQGLTYEQFF. CDR3 nucleotides: TGTGCCAGCTCACCCCTTCGGCAGGGGCTTACCTATGAGCAGTTCTTC. V gene TRBV18 combines with J gene TRBJ2-1; possible D gene TRBD1, 6 bases. Looked up from germline, CDR1 is KGHSH and CDR2 is LQKENI. The length of the CDR3 is 16 residues. With 3 bases removed from V and 8 bases from J, the gap between germline ends came to 20 bases.

The gene calls are TRBV6-6 and TRBJ1-1; no reliable D call. The germline V gene encodes CDR1 MNHNY and CDR2 SVGAGI (reference sequence). Trimming took off 5 bases at V and 4 bases at J, with 14 bases between the two ends. This CDR3 has 14 amino acids. The CDR3 sequence is CASSLQVVSTEAFF. In nucleotides, the CDR3 is TGTGCCAGCAGTCTCCAAGTGGTTAGCACTGAAGCTTTCTTT.

The rearrangement links TRBV19 to TRBJ1-5; D may be TRBD1 (6 bases). Germline CDR1 LNHDA, CDR2 SQIVND (reference sequence). Trimming cost V 6 bases and J 9 bases, with 12 bases left between them. The CDR3 sequence is 12 residues long. In nucleotides, the CDR3 is TGTGCCAGTAGATACCCAGGGGCGCCCCAGCATTTT. The encoded protein is CASRYPGAPQHF.